Below, one T cell receptor (beta chain) is given with its context. Participant-reported clinical history was the basis for cohort assignment. The study counted Cohort 3 donors as recovered given two negative PCRs, clearance, or symptom resolution. The sample originates from a study of blood T cell repertoires in COVID-19. In the study overall: The United States, Italy and Spain supplied acute and convalescent COVID-19 samples. Sources were T cells, B-cell-depleted T cells, or PBMCs; the material itself was cDNA or gDNA.

This CDR3 spans 13 amino acids. Germline V gene sequence: CDR1 LGHNT, CDR2 FRNRAP. The V end lost 6 bases, the J end lost 2 bases, and 10 bases lay between the germline ends. Some clones are missing from TCRdb's copy, which holds only in-frame ones; the method was immunoSEQ multiplex PCR. This table holds approximately 440,000 clones, roughly 90% found once. The chain employs TRBV12-5 and TRBJ2-5; a possible D gene is TRBD2 (5 bases). The sample comprised PBMCs or T cells enriched from blood (not recorded which). The sequence was obtained from a woman under 30 who had recovered from COVID-19. This chain's CDR3 is CASGPGSQETQYF. CDR3 in DNA: TGTGCTAGTGGGCCGGGATCTCAAGAGACCCAGTACTTC.